This T cell receptor beta chain was recorded in a study of blood T cells in healthy people across ages. In the case of this clonotype: Antigen: not known.

Combining a sample-barcoded 5' primer with a J-beta primer mix, a second PCR ran for 7 to 11 cycles. A single record per CDR3 protein comes from TCRdb applying MiXCR to the 5' RACE reads. The repertoire consists of about 380,000 distinct CDR3 sequences, with over 45% occurring once and the leading ten covering around 50%. Study-level findings and limits: Age advanced and TCR beta diversity per million T cells fell, roughly linearly. It was the long-lived donors that had more naive CD4+ cells and higher diversity than aged donors.

V was cut by 2 bases and J by 3 bases, with 12 bases left in between. This CDR3 region has 15 residues. Germline lookup yields CDR1 KGHSH and CDR2 LQKENI. This TCR came from a man in his sixties in good health. Source material: blood. The chain recombines TRBV18 with TRBJ2-3; no firm D call. CDR3 protein: CASSPGPAGTDTQYF. The CDR3 bases are TGTGCCAGCTCACCAGGCCCCGCCGGGACAGATACGCAGTATTTT.